This T cell receptor (beta chain) originates from a study of blood T cell repertoires in COVID-19. Study-wide background: Specimens from acute and convalescent COVID-19 originated in the United States, Italy and Spain.

Under the authors' procedure: Estimates of nucleated cell counts were drawn from the amplification of reference gene primers. Assay: immunoSEQ multiplex PCR; the TCRdb copy retains only in-frame clones and omits some. V and J calls plus clone size are reproduced from that table; the DNA served to infer D and trimming. This table holds over 200,000 clones, around nine tenths found once. The CDR3 consists of 15 residues. Germline values: CDR1 LNHNV, CDR2 YYDKDF (reference sequence). V lost 8 bases to trimming and J lost 5 bases; unmatched junction nucleotides: 10. The chain is built from TRBV15 and TRBJ2-1; 9 positions agree with TRBD2. Sequenced: peripheral blood. The source is a woman aged 18-29 years who had recovered from COVID-19. For the CDR3, the DNA is TGTGCCACCCGCCTAGAGCGGGAGGCAAACAATGAGCAGTTCTTC. It translates to CATRLEREANNEQFF.